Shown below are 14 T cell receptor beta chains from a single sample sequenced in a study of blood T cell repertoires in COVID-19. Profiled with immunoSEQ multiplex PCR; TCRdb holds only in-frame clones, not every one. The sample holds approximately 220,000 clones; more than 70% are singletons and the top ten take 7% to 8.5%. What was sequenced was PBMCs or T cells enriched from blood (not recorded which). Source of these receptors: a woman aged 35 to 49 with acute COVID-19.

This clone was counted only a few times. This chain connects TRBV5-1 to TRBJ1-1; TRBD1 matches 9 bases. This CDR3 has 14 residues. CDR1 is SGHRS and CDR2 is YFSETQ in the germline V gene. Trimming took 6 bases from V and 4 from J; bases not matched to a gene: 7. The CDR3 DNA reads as TGCGCCAGCACCATTGACAGGGGGGGCACTGAAGCTTTCTTT. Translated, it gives CASTIDRGGTEAFF.

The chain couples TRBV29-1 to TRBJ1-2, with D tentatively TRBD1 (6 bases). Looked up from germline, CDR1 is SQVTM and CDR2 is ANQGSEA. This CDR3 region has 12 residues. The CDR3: CRAGHNAEGYTF. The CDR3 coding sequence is TGCAGAGCGGGACACAACGCGGAGGGCTACACCTTC.

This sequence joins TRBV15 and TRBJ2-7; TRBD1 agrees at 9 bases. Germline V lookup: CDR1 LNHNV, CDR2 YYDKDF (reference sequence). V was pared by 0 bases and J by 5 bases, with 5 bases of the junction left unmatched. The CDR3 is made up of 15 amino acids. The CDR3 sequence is CATSREGQGYDEQYF. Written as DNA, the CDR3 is TGTGCCACCAGCAGAGAGGGACAGGGATACGACGAGCAGTACTTC.

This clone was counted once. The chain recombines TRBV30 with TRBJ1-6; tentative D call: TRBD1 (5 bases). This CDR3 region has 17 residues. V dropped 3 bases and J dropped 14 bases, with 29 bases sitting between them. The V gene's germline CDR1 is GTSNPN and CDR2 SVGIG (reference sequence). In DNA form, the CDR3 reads TGTGCCTGGAGCCCCCCTTGGGGACCGGCCGAGGAGGGAACCCTCCACTTT. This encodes CAWSPPWGPAEEGTLHF. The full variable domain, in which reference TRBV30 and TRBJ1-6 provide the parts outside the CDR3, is SQTIHQWPATLVQPVGSPLSLECTVEGTSNPNLYWYRQAAGRGLQLLFYSVGIGQISSEVPQNLSASRPQDRQFILSSKKLLLSDSGFYLCAWSPPWGPAEEGTLHFGNGTRLTVT.

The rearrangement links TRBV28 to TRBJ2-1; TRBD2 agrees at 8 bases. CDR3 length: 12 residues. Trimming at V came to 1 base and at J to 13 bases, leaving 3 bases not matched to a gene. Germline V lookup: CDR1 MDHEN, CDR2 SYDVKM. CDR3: CASSLSRTSQFF. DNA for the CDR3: TGTGCCAGCAGTTTATCTCGGACTAGCCAGTTCTTC.

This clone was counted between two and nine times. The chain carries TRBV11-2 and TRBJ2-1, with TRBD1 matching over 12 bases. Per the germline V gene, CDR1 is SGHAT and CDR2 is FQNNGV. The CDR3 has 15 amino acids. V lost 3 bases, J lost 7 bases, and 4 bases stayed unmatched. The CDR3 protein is CASSFGTGGLNEQFF. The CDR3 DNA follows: TGTGCCAGCAGCTTCGGGACAGGGGGCCTGAATGAGCAGTTCTTC.

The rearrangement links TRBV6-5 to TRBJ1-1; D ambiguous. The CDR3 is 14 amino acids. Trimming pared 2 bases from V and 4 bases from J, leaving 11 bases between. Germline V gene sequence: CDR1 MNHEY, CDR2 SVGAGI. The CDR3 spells CASSYGGVSTEAFF. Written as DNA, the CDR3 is TGTGCCAGCAGTTACGGCGGGGTGAGCACTGAAGCTTTCTTT.

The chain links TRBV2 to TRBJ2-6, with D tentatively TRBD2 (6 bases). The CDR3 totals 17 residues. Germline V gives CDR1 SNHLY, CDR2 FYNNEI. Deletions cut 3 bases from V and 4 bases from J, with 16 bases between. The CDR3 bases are TGTGCCAGCAGTGATGTAGCGGCCGGGATGGGGGCCAACGTCCTGACTTTC. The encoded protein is CASSDVAAGMGANVLTF. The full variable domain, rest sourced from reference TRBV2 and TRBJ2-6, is EPEVTQTPSHQVTQMGQEVILRCVPISNHLYFYWYRQILGQKVEFLVSFYNNEISEKSEIFDDQFSVERPDGSNFTLKIRSTKLEDSAMYFCASSDVAAGMGANVLTFGAGSRLTVL.

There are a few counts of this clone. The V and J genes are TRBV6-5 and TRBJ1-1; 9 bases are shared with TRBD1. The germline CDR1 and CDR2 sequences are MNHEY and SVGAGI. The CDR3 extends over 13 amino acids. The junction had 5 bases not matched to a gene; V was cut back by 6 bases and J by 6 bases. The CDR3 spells CASSRRQGAEAFF. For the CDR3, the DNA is TGTGCCAGCAGCCGACGACAGGGGGCTGAAGCTTTCTTT.

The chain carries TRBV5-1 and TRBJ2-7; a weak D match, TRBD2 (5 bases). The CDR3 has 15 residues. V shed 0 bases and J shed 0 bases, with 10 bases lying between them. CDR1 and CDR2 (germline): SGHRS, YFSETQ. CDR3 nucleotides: TGCGCCAGCAGCTTGGGGAGGTCCTTCTCCTACGAGCAGTACTTC. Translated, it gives CASSLGRSFSYEQYF.

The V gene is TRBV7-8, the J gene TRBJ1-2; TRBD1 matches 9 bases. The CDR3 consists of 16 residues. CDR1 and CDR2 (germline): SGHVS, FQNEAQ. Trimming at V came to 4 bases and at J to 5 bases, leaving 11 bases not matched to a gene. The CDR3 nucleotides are TGTGCCAGCAGCTCCTCCGGGACAGGGACCTTATATGGCTACACCTTC. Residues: CASSSSGTGTLYGYTF.

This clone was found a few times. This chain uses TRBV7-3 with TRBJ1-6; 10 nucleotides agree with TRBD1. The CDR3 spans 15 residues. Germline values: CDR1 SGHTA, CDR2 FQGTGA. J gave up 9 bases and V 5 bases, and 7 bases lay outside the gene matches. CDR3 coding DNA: TGTGCCAGCAGCCCCGAAGGGACAGGGGTTTCACCCCTCCACTTT. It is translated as CASSPEGTGVSPLHF.

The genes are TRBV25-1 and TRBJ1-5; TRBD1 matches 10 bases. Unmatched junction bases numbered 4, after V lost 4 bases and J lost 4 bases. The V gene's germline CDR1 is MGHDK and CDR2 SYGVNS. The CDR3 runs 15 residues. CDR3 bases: TGTGCCAGCAGTGCCTCGGGACAGGGGAATCAGCCCCAGCATTTT. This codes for CASSASGQGNQPQHF.

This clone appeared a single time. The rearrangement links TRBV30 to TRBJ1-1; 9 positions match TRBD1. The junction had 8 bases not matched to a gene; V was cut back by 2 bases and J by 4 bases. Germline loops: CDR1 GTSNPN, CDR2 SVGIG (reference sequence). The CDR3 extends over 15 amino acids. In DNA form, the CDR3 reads TGTGCCTGGAGTCCTCTGGGACAGGGAGCCACTGAAGCTTTCTTT. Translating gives CAWSPLGQGATEAFF.